Shown below are 31 T cell receptor beta chains from a single sample sequenced in a study of shared clonotypes between healthy human individuals (dated by TCRdb to about 2020). The library was obtained by the immunoSEQ multiplex PCR assay. TCRdb limited this immuneACCESS table to in-frame rearrangements with V and J called. A share of clones is missing; checked studies link under half to unresolved V genes, and the rest is unexplained. The sample table holds hundreds of thousands of clones, of which more than 75% were seen once. The top ten clones comprise under 15% of the sample. The sample comprised PBMCs. The receptors come from a woman aged 40 to 50 in good health. Some clones in this sample may be carry-over from other donors' samples.

The rearrangement joins TRBV9 to TRBJ1-5, with D tentatively TRBD1 (5 bases). The length of the CDR3 is 15 residues. Germline CDR1 SGDLS, CDR2 YYNGEE. V was pared by 4 bases and J by 5 bases, with 16 bases between. The CDR3 loop reads CASSSSLGGDQPQHF. The CDR3, as DNA: TGTGCCAGCAGCTCCTCCCTGGGGGGGGATCAGCCCCAGCATTTT. The entire variable domain, with the rest obtained from reference TRBV9 and TRBJ1-5, is as follows: DSGVTQTPKHLITATGQRVTLRCSPRSGDLSVYWYQQSLDQGLQFLIQYYNGEERAKGNILERFSAQQFPDLHSELNLSSLELGDSALYFCASSSSLGGDQPQHFGDGTRLSIL.

This sequence joins TRBV5-1 and TRBJ2-7, with a weak D call TRBD2 (6 bases). The CDR3 is 14 residues long. Germline CDR1 SGHRS, CDR2 YFSETQ. Trimming took 5 bases from V and 0 from J, leaving 12 bases between them. The CDR3 is CASREGSGSYEQYF. The CDR3 DNA sequence: TGCGCCAGCAGGGAAGGTAGCGGCTCCTACGAGCAGTACTTC.

This sequence joins TRBV4-1 and TRBJ1-4; D is possibly TRBD1 (5 bases). Looked up from germline, CDR1 is MGHRA and CDR2 is YSYEKL. The CDR3 is 19 amino acids. Trimming pared 2 bases from V and 0 bases from J, leaving 19 bases between. The CDR3, as DNA: TGCGCCAGCAGCCAACCTGTGGGGGGACTGACTCCAACTAATGAAAAACTGTTTTTT. Protein product: CASSQPVGGLTPTNEKLFF.

This chain joins TRBV29-1 and TRBJ2-5; no clear D. V lost 3 bases, J lost 5 bases, and 10 bases lay in between. Germline V gene lookup returns CDR1 SQVTM and CDR2 ANQGSEA. This CDR3 spans 12 amino acids. The CDR3 loop reads CSVDPGPETQYF. CDR3 nucleotides: TGCAGCGTTGACCCTGGGCCCGAGACCCAGTACTTC. Complete variable domain (other parts from reference TRBV29-1 and TRBJ2-5): SAVISQKPSRDICQRGTSLTIQCQVDSQVTMMFWYRQQPGQSLTLIATANQGSEATYESGFVIDKFPISRPNLTFSTLTVSNMSPEDSSIYLCSVDPGPETQYFGPGTRLLVL.

This clone has a single count. The V and J genes are TRBV19 and TRBJ2-7, with D possibly being TRBD1 (6 bases). Trimming took off 5 bases at V and 2 bases at J, with 19 bases between the two ends. The CDR3 runs to 16 residues. CDR1 and CDR2 (germline): LNHDA, SQIVND (reference sequence). The CDR3 nucleotides are TGTGCCAGTAGTGCCTCCAGGGACACCGCAACCTACGAGCAGTACTTC. As protein: CASSASRDTATYEQYF.

This clone has just one count. V usage is TRBV28 and J usage is TRBJ2-2; possible D gene TRBD1, 6 bases. There are 15 residues in the CDR3. V was trimmed by 3 bases and J by 6 bases, leaving 14 bases between them. Germline CDR1 reads MDHEN; CDR2 reads SYDVKM. The CDR3 here is CASSLSTGYAGELFF. The CDR3 DNA follows: TGTGCCAGCAGTTTGTCCACAGGGTACGCCGGGGAGCTGTTTTTT.

The rearrangement joins TRBV6-1 to TRBJ2-7, with 14 nucleotides matching TRBD2. CDR3 length: 15 amino acids. J gave up 5 bases and V 3 bases, and 3 bases lay outside the gene matches. Germline V gene lookup returns CDR1 MNHNS and CDR2 SASEGT. This CDR3 reads CASSDPGLAGDEQYF. CDR3 sequence (DNA): TGTGCCAGCAGTGACCCGGGACTAGCGGGAGACGAGCAGTACTTC.

The V and J genes are TRBV5-4 and TRBJ1-1; 10 bases map to TRBD1. Germline V gene sequence: CDR1 SGHNT, CDR2 YYREEE (reference sequence). Trimming removed 3 bases from V and 5 bases from J; junction bases left unmatched: 7. The CDR3 runs to 15 residues. This chain's CDR3 is CASSSPDRGNTEAFF. For the CDR3, the DNA is TGTGCCAGCAGCTCTCCGGACAGGGGGAATACTGAAGCTTTCTTT.

This chain uses TRBV19 with TRBJ1-1; TRBD1 matches 7 bases. The CDR3 is made up of 12 amino acids. Germline-derived CDR1 and CDR2 are LNHDA and SQIVND (reference sequence). The trim removed 7 bases at V and 8 bases at J, leaving 7 bases unmatched. This chain's CDR3 is CASKFQQGEAFF. The DNA for the CDR3 is TGTGCCAGTAAGTTTCAACAGGGGGAAGCTTTCTTT. Together with reference TRBV19 and TRBJ1-1, the CDR3 gives the full variable domain: DGGITQSPKYLFRKEGQNVTLSCEQNLNHDAMYWYRQDPGQGLRLIYYSQIVNDFQKGDIAEGYSVSREKKESFPLTVTSAQKNPTAFYLCASKFQQGEAFFGQGTRLTVV.

This sequence joins TRBV9 and TRBJ2-3; either TRBD1 or TRBD2 may fit D (7 bases each). The length of the CDR3 is 17 residues. The germline V gene encodes CDR1 SGDLS and CDR2 YYNGEE. Trimming left V 3 bases short and J 2 bases short, with 19 bases between. The CDR3 region has the DNA TGTGCCAGCAGCGCGGGAAGGGGGGGACAGTCCACAGATACGCAGTATTTT. Translation: CASSAGRGGQSTDTQYF.

A single count supports this clone. The chain carries TRBV2 and TRBJ2-3; D might be TRBD2 (6 bases). Trimming left V 2 bases short and J 4 bases short, with 10 bases between. The germline CDR1 and CDR2 sequences are SNHLY and FYNNEI. CDR3 length: 14 amino acids. The CDR3 spells CASSERRGPDTQYF. The CDR3 DNA follows: TGTGCCAGCAGTGAAAGGAGGGGACCAGATACGCAGTATTTT.

This clone was seen only a few times. The V and J genes are TRBV19 and TRBJ2-3; maybe TRBD2 (5 bases). The CDR3 is 14 residues long. Germline V gives CDR1 LNHDA, CDR2 SQIVND (reference sequence). The V end was cut by 4 bases, the J end by 2 bases, with 10 bases between. The CDR3 loop is CASSSKGDTDTQYF. In nucleotides, the CDR3 is TGTGCCAGTAGTAGTAAGGGAGACACAGATACGCAGTATTTT.

The chain recombines TRBV27 with TRBJ2-1; 8 nucleotides align to TRBD1. The CDR3 spans 14 residues. V was clipped by 6 bases and J by 7 bases; unmatched bases: 8. Germline V gene data show CDR1 as MNHEY and CDR2 as SMNVEV (reference sequence). The CDR3 sequence: CASSTDRAGNEQFF. The CDR3 DNA reads as TGTGCCAGCAGCACGGACAGGGCCGGGAATGAGCAGTTCTTC.

This clone was seen a handful of times. A junction boundary mismatches the germline segment, possibly from a read error. This chain connects TRBV7-7 to TRBJ2-2; D remains ambiguous. CDR1 is SSHAT, CDR2 FNYEAQ, per germline (reference sequence). The CDR3 spans 12 residues. The CDR3 coding sequence is TGTGCTAGCAGGAAGTACACCGGGGAGCTGTTTTTT. It is translated as CASRKYTGELFF.

The rearrangement links TRBV28 to TRBJ2-1, with D unresolved. This CDR3 contains 15 residues. The ends were cut back, 5 bases at V and 5 bases at J, with 16 bases in the middle. CDR1 is MDHEN and CDR2 is SYDVKM in the germline V gene. CDR3 coding DNA: TGTGCCAGCAGTCGGCGGAGAAGGATGAACAATGAGCAGTTCTTC. As protein: CASSRRRRMNNEQFF.

The J gene is TRBJ1-1, the V gene TRBV28; 12 bases map to TRBD1. In germline, CDR1 is MDHEN, CDR2 SYDVKM. V shed 5 bases, J shed 5 bases, and the junction held 6 bases outside the gene matches. The CDR3 loop spans 15 amino acids. CDR3: CASSQGTGGWTEAFF. The CDR3 DNA sequence: TGTGCCAGCAGTCAAGGGACAGGGGGCTGGACTGAAGCTTTCTTT.

The chain employs TRBV28 and TRBJ1-1; no reliable D call. Germline assignment: CDR1 MDHEN and CDR2 SYDVKM. The CDR3 length is 12 residues. V shed 2 bases and J shed 1 base, with 2 bases lying between them. The CDR3 loop reads CASSLRNTEAFF. CDR3 nucleotide sequence: TGTGCCAGCAGTTTAAGGAACACTGAAGCTTTCTTT.

The V and J genes are TRBV28 and TRBJ2-5; maybe TRBD1 (6 bases). V was trimmed by 5 bases and J by 6 bases, leaving 16 bases between them. CDR3 length equals 14 residues. The germline V gene has CDR1 MDHEN and CDR2 SYDVKM. CDR3 in amino acids: CASSTRGGAKTQYF. The CDR3 DNA follows: TGTGCCAGCAGTACCCGAGGGGGTGCGAAGACCCAGTACTTC.

The gene calls are TRBV20-1 and TRBJ1-2; no clear D. V gave up 6 bases and J gave up 5 bases, with 7 bases separating them. CDR3 size: 10 residues. Germline assignment: CDR1 DFQATT and CDR2 SNEGSKA (reference sequence). The CDR3 nucleotides are TGCAGTGCAGCAGATTATGGCTACACCTTC. Translated: CSAADYGYTF.

As regards this clone: This likely stems from a read error, as it lies one base from a far larger clone. This chain links TRBV11-2 with TRBJ2-1, with 8 bases identical to TRBD1. The CDR3 runs 15 residues. Germline assignment: CDR1 SGHAT and CDR2 FQNNGV. CDR3 in DNA: TGTGCCAGCAGCTTAACAGGGGGTTACTACAATGAGCAGCTCTTC. This codes for CASSLTGGYYNEQLF.

V gene TRBV11-3 combines with J gene TRBJ1-2; the D is unclear. The germline CDR1 and CDR2 sequences are SGHNT and YENEEA. Trimming cost V 5 bases and J 4 bases, with 8 bases left between them. The CDR3 contains 12 residues. CDR3 sequence (DNA): TGTGCCAGCAGCCGATTAATCTATGGCTACACCTTC. It encodes CASSRLIYGYTF.

Note on this clone: This sample also contains other DNA sequences that code for the same CDR3. The chain employs TRBV5-1 and TRBJ2-1; TRBD2 aligns across 8 bases. CDR1 and CDR2 from the germline V gene are SGHRS and YFSETQ. The CDR3 contains 15 residues. The V gene end was trimmed by 2 bases and the J gene end by 0 bases; junction bases not matched to a gene: 1. The CDR3 here is CASSFSGGSYNEQFF. CDR3 sequence (DNA): TGCGCCAGCAGCTTCAGCGGGGGCTCCTACAATGAGCAGTTCTTC.

V usage is TRBV5-4 and J usage is TRBJ2-7; 8 positions agree with TRBD2. Germline CDR1 and CDR2: SGHNT and YYREEE (reference sequence). V trimming: 2 bases; J trimming: 5 bases; junction bases outside the gene matches: 9. This CDR3 is 15 amino acids long. The CDR3 region has the DNA TGTGCCAGCAGCTTAAACGGGAGGGCCATCGACGAGCAGTACTTC. As protein: CASSLNGRAIDEQYF.

This clone was observed a single time. The V and J genes are TRBV5-1 and TRBJ1-6, with D unclear. This CDR3 contains 16 residues. Germline CDR1 SGHRS, CDR2 YFSETQ. Trimming pared 4 bases from V and 7 bases from J, leaving 18 bases between. CDR3: CASSPLTGRRNSPLHF. Here the CDR3 DNA reads TGCGCCAGCAGCCCTCTGACCGGCCGTCGAAATTCACCCCTCCACTTT.

The chain is built from TRBV4-1 and TRBJ2-3; D gene unclear. Germline V CDR1 and CDR2: MGHRA, YSYEKL. The CDR3 consists of 14 residues. Trimming took 3 bases from V and 2 from J, leaving 9 bases between them. CDR3 nucleotides: TGCGCCAGCAGCCAGCTCGTTCCCACAGATACGCAGTATTTT. Residues: CASSQLVPTDTQYF.

The genes are TRBV2 and TRBJ1-1; D possibly corresponds to TRBD1 (6 bases). The CDR3 covers 13 residues. Trimming removed 4 bases from V and 1 base from J, with 7 bases in between. Germline V gives CDR1 SNHLY, CDR2 FYNNEI. This CDR3 is CASSVGQNTEAFF. The DNA of the CDR3 is TGTGCCAGCAGTGTGGGACAGAACACTGAAGCTTTCTTT.

This clone has more than one count but fewer than ten. V usage is TRBV30 and J usage is TRBJ2-7; D uncertain. The CDR3 length is 11 residues. In germline, CDR1 is GTSNPN, CDR2 SVGIG (reference sequence). V was shortened by 3 bases and J by 5 bases, with 8 bases between the two germline ends. CDR3 nucleotide sequence: TGTGCCTGGAGACGCGGCCACGAGCAGTACTTC. This sequence encodes CAWRRGHEQYF.

The rearrangement links TRBV2 to TRBJ2-1; TRBD2 aligns across 9 bases. This CDR3 spans 16 amino acids. Germline CDR1 and CDR2: SNHLY and FYNNEI. V trimming: 4 bases; J trimming: 0 bases; junction bases outside the gene matches: 4. The CDR3 region has the DNA TGTGCCAGCAGTGCCCTAGCGGGGAACTCCTACAATGAGCAGTTCTTC. Protein: CASSALAGNSYNEQFF.

This chain uses TRBV19 with TRBJ2-3; a weak D match, TRBD1 (5 bases). The CDR3 totals 16 residues. The V gene lost 2 bases and the J gene lost 2 bases, with 14 bases spanning the gap. Germline V gives CDR1 LNHDA, CDR2 SQIVND (reference sequence). The CDR3, as DNA: TGTGCCAGTAGTATAACACAGGCCGGTGACACAGATACGCAGTATTTT. Its protein product is CASSITQAGDTDTQYF.

The rearrangement uses TRBV30 and TRBJ2-2, with D uncertain. V lost 0 bases and J lost 5, with 7 bases in between. The CDR3 runs 13 residues. The germline V gene has CDR1 GTSNPN and CDR2 SVGIG (reference sequence). CDR3 sequence reads: CAWSVGWTGELFF. Written as DNA, the CDR3 is TGTGCCTGGAGTGTAGGCTGGACCGGGGAGCTGTTTTTT. The full variable domain, in which reference TRBV30 and TRBJ2-2 provide the parts outside the CDR3, is SQTIHQWPATLVQPVGSPLSLECTVEGTSNPNLYWYRQAAGRGLQLLFYSVGIGQISSEVPQNLSASRPQDRQFILSSKKLLLSDSGFYLCAWSVGWTGELFFGEGSRLTVL.

The V gene is TRBV29-1, the J gene TRBJ1-1, with D perhaps TRBD1 (6 bases). Looked up from germline, CDR1 is SQVTM and CDR2 is ANQGSEA. V lost 6 bases and J 1 base, leaving 15 bases between the germline ends. The CDR3 runs to 14 residues. The CDR3 is CSVKEGGRNTEAFF. CDR3 nucleotide sequence: TGCAGCGTGAAGGAGGGGGGCAGGAACACTGAAGCTTTCTTT. Based on the CDR3 plus reference TRBV29-1 and TRBJ1-1, the full variable domain is SAVISQKPSRDICQRGTSLTIQCQVDSQVTMMFWYRQQPGQSLTLIATANQGSEATYESGFVIDKFPISRPNLTFSTLTVSNMSPEDSSIYLCSVKEGGRNTEAFFGQGTRLTVV.